Reported below is one T cell receptor beta chain. This sample stems from a study of blood T cell repertoires in COVID-19. Whole-study context: COVID-19 samples collected from the United States, Italy and Spain covered acute and convalescent phases. Sources were T cells, B-cell-depleted T cells, or PBMCs; the material itself was cDNA or gDNA.

The germline V and J ends were trimmed by 3 bases and 0 bases, with 12 bases remaining between them. From germline, CDR1 is SGHVS and CDR2 FNYEAQ. The CDR3 totals 16 residues. In the original processing: It was from reference gene primer amplification that nucleated cell counts were estimated. Clones were sequenced by immunoSEQ multiplex PCR, and TCRdb holds only the in-frame ones, with some missing. That table is the source of V, J and clone size, and D and trimming were worked out from the DNA. Here the sample spans about 220,000 clones, about 86% being singletons. Grouping used clinical history reported by participants in a survey and questionnaire.

Sequenced input: PBMCs or T cells enriched from blood (not recorded which). The rearrangement joins TRBV7-6 to TRBJ2-1, with D possibly TRBD1 on 5 matching bases. The sequence came from a woman aged 50 to 60 with acute COVID-19. CDR3 loop: CASSLTAPRSYNEQFF. CDR3 DNA: TGTGCCAGCAGCTTGACAGCGCCGCGCTCCTACAATGAGCAGTTCTTC.